These T cell receptor beta chains were read from a single sample in a study of blood T cell repertoires in COVID-19. Sequenced by immunoSEQ multiplex PCR; TCRdb stores in-frame clones only, minus some. The sample includes roughly 110,000 clones, around nine tenths of them seen just once. The sample taken for sequencing was peripheral blood. These TCRs come from a man aged 40-55 years with acute or convalescent COVID-19. The CDR3 runs from the conserved cysteine through the conserved F or W. D genes are given only for firm matches. Clone sizes are given selectively: once, few, many, or a class where the clone is expanded.

size	D	V	J	CDR3	DNA
NA	TRBD2	TRBV27	TRBJ2-3	CASSFPVLAEGIASTDTQYF	TGTGCCAGCAGTTTCCCCGTACTAGCGGAGGGAATCGCTAGCACAGATACGCAGTATTTT
many	TRBD2	TRBV7-8	TRBJ2-2	CASSLEGRATGELFF	TGTGCCAGCAGCTTAGAGGGGAGGGCCACCGGGGAGCTGTTTTTT
once	NA	TRBV6-6	TRBJ1-2	CASSYSEVNYGYTF	TGTGCCAGCAGTTACTCGGAGGTAAACTATGGCTACACCTTC
NA	NA	TRBV6-4	TRBJ1-5	CASSQEANQPQHF	TGTGCCAGCAGTCAAGAGGCGAATCAGCCCCAGCATTTT
NA	NA	TRBV14	TRBJ1-2	CASSQDLQNYGYTF	TGTGCCAGCAGCCAAGATCTACAGAACTATGGCTACACCTTC
NA	NA	TRBV4-2	TRBJ1-1	CASSQGLANTEAFF	TGTGCCAGCAGCCAAGGTTTGGCGAACACTGAAGCTTTCTTT
once	NA	TRBV13	TRBJ2-7	CASTARGGVEQYF	TGTGCCAGCACTGCACGAGGAGGGGTGGAGCAGTACTTC
once	TRBD1	TRBV7-6	TRBJ2-3	CASSLGTGESTDTQYF	TGTGCCAGCAGCTTAGGGACAGGGGAATCCACAGATACGCAGTATTTT
NA	NA	TRBV30	TRBJ1-4	CAWSVGYSATNEKLFF	TGTGCCTGGAGTGTAGGTTACAGTGCAACTAATGAAAAACTGTTTTTT
NA	NA	TRBV7-6	TRBJ1-4	CASSLARGAREKLFF	TGTGCCAGCAGCTTAGCGCGGGGGGCGCGGGAAAAACTGTTTTTT
NA	NA	TRBV5-8	TRBJ1-1	CASSSDKMNTEAFF	TGTGCCAGCAGCTCGGACAAAATGAACACTGAAGCTTTCTTT
NA	NA	TRBV14	TRBJ1-2	CASSQDFGQGGPGYTF	TGTGCCAGCAGCCAAGATTTTGGGCAGGGAGGACCTGGCTACACCTTC
once	NA	TRBV15	TRBJ1-4	CATAGGANEKLFF	TGTGCCACCGCGGGCGGGGCTAACGAAAAACTGTTTTTT
once	TRBD2	TRBV5-3	TRBJ2-1	CARSYTSGGSSYNEQFF	TGTGCCAGAAGCTATACTAGCGGGGGGTCCTCCTACAATGAGCAGTTCTTC
once	NA	TRBV6-4	TRBJ1-5	CASSFNQPQHF	TGTGCCAGCAGCTTCAATCAGCCCCAGCATTTT
NA	TRBD1	TRBV6-1	TRBJ2-4	CASSDAGTGRIQYF	TGTGCCAGCAGTGACGCCGGGACAGGGAGGATTCAGTACTTC
NA	NA	TRBV6-5	TRBJ2-2	CASKGGTGELFF	TGTGCCAGCAAGGGGGGGACCGGGGAGCTGTTTTTT
NA	NA	TRBV19	TRBJ1-5	CASSSGAAQPQHF	TGTGCCAGTAGTTCTGGTGCGGCTCAGCCCCAGCATTTT
NA	TRBD1	TRBV7-3	TRBJ1-2	CASSRDGTDSFYGYTF	TGTGCCAGCAGTAGAGACGGGACAGACAGTTTCTATGGCTACACCTTC
NA	NA	TRBV7-9	TRBJ2-1	CATGGRDDYNEQFF	TGTGCCACTGGAGGAAGGGATGATTACAATGAGCAGTTCTTC
NA	NA	TRBV5-1	TRBJ2-1	CASSFGQPTYNEQFF	TGCGCCAGCAGCTTTGGACAGCCGACCTACAATGAGCAGTTCTTC
NA	TRBD1	TRBV9	TRBJ1-1	CASSFGTGGEAFF	TGTGCCAGCAGCTTCGGGACAGGGGGGGAAGCTTTCTTT
NA	NA	TRBV3-1/TRBV3-2	TRBJ1-5	CASSNQGLGQPQHF	TGTGCCAGCAGCAACCAGGGTCTAGGTCAGCCCCAGCATTTT
NA	NA	TRBV9	TRBJ2-3	CASSVVQGSDTQYF	TGTGCCAGCAGCGTAGTACAGGGTTCAGATACGCAGTATTTT
NA	NA	TRBV10-3	TRBJ1-6	CAISEERGSSGSPLHF	TGTGCCATCAGTGAGGAAAGGGGCAGCTCGGGTTCACCCCTCCACTTT
NA	NA	TRBV30	TRBJ2-5	CAWTRGPETQYF	TGTGCCTGGACCCGGGGTCCCGAGACCCAGTACTTC
NA	TRBD1	TRBV19	TRBJ1-5	CASSIIMTGGFGQPQHF	TGTGCCAGTAGTATAATAATGACAGGGGGCTTCGGTCAGCCCCAGCATTTT
NA	NA	TRBV4-2	TRBJ1-2	CASSQGADQGLGGYTF	TGTGCCAGCAGCCAAGGGGCCGACCAGGGGCTCGGAGGCTACACCTTC
NA	TRBD1	TRBV7-9	TRBJ2-7	CASSKTGWDEQYF	TGTGCCAGCAGCAAGACAGGGTGGGACGAGCAGTACTTC
NA	TRBD1	TRBV27	TRBJ1-1	CASSLGTGGNTEAFF	TGTGCCAGCAGTTTAGGGACAGGGGGGAACACTGAAGCTTTCTTT
NA	NA	TRBV5-5	TRBJ2-5	CASRFTDSQQETQYF	TGTGCCAGCAGGTTTACGGACAGCCAACAAGAGACCCAGTACTTC
NA	NA	TRBV6-6	TRBJ2-2	CASSYLGGAGELFF	TGTGCCAGCAGTTACCTTGGTGGAGCCGGGGAGCTGTTTTTT
NA	TRBD2	TRBV11-2	TRBJ2-1	CASSSKRLAALYNEQFF	TGTGCCAGCAGCTCAAAAAGACTAGCGGCTCTCTACAATGAGCAGTTCTTC
once	NA	TRBV6-5	TRBJ2-5	CASMRQETQYF	TGTGCCAGCATGCGTCAAGAGACCCAGTACTTC
NA	TRBD1	TRBV19	TRBJ1-3	CASSTGTGGNTIYF	TGTGCCAGTAGTACCGGGACAGGCGGAAACACCATATATTTT
NA	TRBD2	TRBV7-6	TRBJ2-1	CASSLISVAGGYNEQFF	TGTGCCAGCAGCTTAATTTCAGTAGCGGGAGGGTACAATGAGCAGTTCTTC
NA	TRBD2	TRBV7-2	TRBJ2-1	CASSPGLAGGPSSYNEQFF	TGTGCCAGCAGCCCGGGACTAGCGGGAGGGCCCAGCTCCTACAATGAGCAGTTCTTC
NA	NA	TRBV9	TRBJ2-3	CASSVTGQGETDTQYF	TGTGCCAGCAGCGTAACGGGACAAGGGGAGACAGATACGCAGTATTTT
NA	NA	TRBV15	TRBJ1-2	CATSRGMSGYGYTF	TGTGCCACCAGCAGAGGGATGTCGGGGTATGGCTACACCTTC
NA	TRBD1	TRBV27	TRBJ1-6	CASSLIGQDNSPLHF	TGTGCCAGCAGTTTAATCGGACAGGATAATTCACCCCTCCACTTT
NA	TRBD1	TRBV11-3	TRBJ1-1	CATYSSGQGAENTEAFF	TGTGCCACCTATAGTTCGGGACAGGGGGCCGAGAACACTGAAGCTTTCTTT
NA	TRBD1	TRBV30	TRBJ1-4	CAWDRVIGEKLFF	TGTGCCTGGGACAGGGTCATCGGAGAAAAACTGTTTTTT
NA	NA	TRBV10-3	TRBJ1-1	CAAGMWNTEAFF	TGTGCCGCGGGGATGTGGAACACTGAAGCTTTCTTT
NA	TRBD1	TRBV19	TRBJ2-5	CASSIGDRAQETQYF	TGTGCCAGTAGTATTGGGGACAGGGCCCAAGAGACCCAGTACTTC
NA	NA	TRBV27	TRBJ2-7	CASSLAEAYEQYF	TGTGCCAGCAGTTTAGCGGAGGCCTACGAGCAGTACTTC